The 22 T cell receptor beta chains given below trace back to one sample, sequenced in a study of T cells in localized non-small cell lung cancer. Assay: immunoSEQ multiplex PCR; the TCRdb copy retains only in-frame clones and omits some. Here the sample spans approximately 29,000 clones, roughly 86% being singletons. The sequencing used peripheral blood, collected before any cancer treatment. The receptors derive from a male donor aged 60 or over with stage I lung adenocarcinoma.

The chain employs TRBV2 and TRBJ1-3, with no clear D. V was cut by 6 bases and J by 0 bases, with 12 bases left in between. Germline loops: CDR1 SNHLY, CDR2 FYNNEI. The CDR3 length is 15 residues. CDR3 region: CASRKGSNSGNTIYF. CDR3 DNA: TGTGCCAGCAGGAAGGGTTCTAACTCTGGAAACACCATATATTTT.

This rearrangement joins TRBV5-1 to TRBJ1-3; the match to TRBD1 covers 7 bases. CDR1 and CDR2 (germline): SGHRS, YFSETQ. CDR3 size: 14 residues. J lost 0 bases, V lost 4 bases, and 1 base had no gene match. The CDR3 region has the DNA TGCGCCAGCAGCCCAGGGGGCTCTGGAAACACCATATATTTT. It encodes CASSPGGSGNTIYF. The complete variable domain, with remaining parts taken from reference TRBV5-1 and TRBJ1-3, reads KAGVTQTPRYLIKTRGQQVTLSCSPISGHRSVSWYQQTPGQGLQFLFEYFSETQRNKGNFPGRFSGRQFSNSRSEMNVSTLELGDSALYLCASSPGGSGNTIYFGEGSWLTVV.

The chain is built from TRBV7-8 and TRBJ2-5, with D possibly being TRBD2 (5 bases). Trimming pared 4 bases from V and 5 bases from J, leaving 11 bases between. The CDR3 is made up of 13 amino acids. Germline loops: CDR1 SGHVS, CDR2 FQNEAQ. The DNA for the CDR3 is TGTGCCAGCAGCTCGGACGAGCGGGAGACCCAGTACTTC. It translates to CASSSDERETQYF.

V is TRBV10-3 and J is TRBJ2-2, with D perhaps matching TRBD1 (6 bases). The length of the CDR3 is 15 residues. Germline-derived CDR1 and CDR2 are ENHRY and SYGVKD. Deletions cut 10 bases from V and 0 bases from J, with 15 bases between. CDR3 DNA sequence: TGTGCCACCGGACAGCAACCCGCGAACACCGGGGAGCTGTTTTTT. Encoded protein: CATGQQPANTGELFF.

J is TRBJ1-1 and V is TRBV2; no clear D gene. Trimming stripped 6 bases from V and 6 bases from J, with 17 bases between. Germline V gives CDR1 SNHLY, CDR2 FYNNEI. The CDR3 spans 14 residues. The CDR3 sequence is CASSSGPLLPEAFF. CDR3 DNA: TGTGCCAGCAGCAGCGGGCCCCTCCTTCCTGAAGCTTTCTTT.

The chain joins TRBV18 to TRBJ2-5; TRBD2 might be the D (6 bases). This CDR3 contains 13 residues. V was pared by 5 bases and J by 0 bases, with 7 bases between. Germline-derived CDR1 and CDR2 are KGHSH and LQKENI. CDR3 loop: CASSAGHQETQYF. CDR3 bases: TGTGCCAGCTCAGCGGGACACCAAGAGACCCAGTACTTC.

This chain links TRBV14 with TRBJ2-7; no reliable D call. This CDR3 has 15 amino acids. Per germline, CDR1 SGHDN and CDR2 FVKESK. V was trimmed by 4 bases and J by 1 base, leaving 14 bases between them. The CDR3 is CASSRGTVRSYEQYF. The DNA of the CDR3 is TGTGCCAGCAGCCGCGGCACAGTACGTTCCTACGAGCAGTACTTC.

This sequence joins TRBV9 and TRBJ2-2; a weak D match, TRBD2 (7 bases). Germline V gene data show CDR1 as SGDLS and CDR2 as YYNGEE. Trimming took 6 bases from V and 5 from J, leaving 20 bases between them. CDR3 size: 16 residues. CDR3 in DNA: TGTGCCAGCACCGCGGGCGGGGGACAAGGTACCGGGGAGCTGTTTTTT. Translating it yields CASTAGGGQGTGELFF.

The gene calls are TRBV4-3 and TRBJ2-2; unclear D gene. CDR1 is LGHNA, CDR2 YSLEER, per germline. Trimming pared 0 bases from V and 6 bases from J, leaving 8 bases between. There are 14 residues in the CDR3. CDR3 amino acids: CASSQDYGSGELFF. In nucleotides, the CDR3 is TGCGCCAGCAGCCAAGATTACGGGTCCGGGGAGCTGTTTTTT.

The chain joins TRBV29-1 to TRBJ1-2; possibly TRBD1 for D (5 bases). The CDR3 totals 14 residues. Per the germline V gene, CDR1 is SQVTM and CDR2 is ANQGSEA. Trimming shortened V by 0 bases and J by 7 bases, and 15 bases separated the two germline ends. CDR3 DNA sequence: TGCAGCGTTGAAGAACCGGGCAGGGCTGGTGGCTACACCTTC. This codes for CSVEEPGRAGGYTF.

The chain combines TRBV4-2 with TRBJ2-3; D ambiguous. The CDR3 loop spans 15 amino acids. CDR1 LGHNA and CDR2 YNFKEQ come from the germline V gene. Between the trimmed V and J ends, which lost 4 bases and 2 bases, there was a span of 13 bases. The CDR3 DNA reads as TGTGCCAGCAGCCTCGGCCAGGATCCCACAGATACGCAGTATTTT. This sequence encodes CASSLGQDPTDTQYF.

The chain is built from TRBV18 and TRBJ1-6; weak D call: TRBD1 (5 bases). The CDR3 extends over 15 amino acids. Germline V gives CDR1 KGHSH, CDR2 LQKENI. Trimming left V 3 bases short and J 9 bases short, with 15 bases between. The CDR3 DNA reads TGTGCCAGCTCACCCAGGGCTACGATTGGTTCACCCCTCCACTTT. Its protein is CASSPRATIGSPLHF.

V and J are TRBV19 and TRBJ1-2, with D possibly TRBD1 on 6 matching bases. Trimming cost V 7 bases and J 3 bases, with 18 bases left between them. This CDR3 is 15 amino acids long. Germline CDR1 LNHDA, CDR2 SQIVND (reference sequence). Here the CDR3 reads CASTRGEKGDYGYTF. In DNA form, the CDR3 reads TGTGCCAGTACCCGGGGTGAGAAGGGGGACTATGGCTACACCTTC.

The chain combines TRBV27 with TRBJ1-2, with no clear D. Trimming pared 0 bases from V and 4 bases from J, leaving 12 bases between. CDR1 and CDR2 (germline): MNHEY, SMNVEV (reference sequence). The CDR3 loop spans 15 amino acids. In DNA, the CDR3 is TGTGCCAGCAGTTTATCATTTGAACCTACCTATGGCTACACCTTC. The encoded protein is CASSLSFEPTYGYTF.

The chain joins TRBV9 to TRBJ2-5; 7 bases are shared with TRBD2. V lost 3 bases to trimming and J lost 1 base; unmatched junction nucleotides: 9. This CDR3 has 16 residues. CDR1 and CDR2 from the germline V gene are SGDLS and YYNGEE. CDR3 DNA: TGTGCCAGCAGCGCCCGCGGGGGAACCCCCCAAGAGACCCAGTACTTC. Residues: CASSARGGTPQETQYF.

The CDR3 reads CASSSPSRVTTYEQYF. CDR3 nucleotides: TGTGCCAGCAGCTCCCCCTCCAGGGTGACAACCTACGAGCAGTACTTC. V gene TRBV28 combines with J gene TRBJ2-7, with a possible D match to TRBD1 (5 bases). Per the germline V gene, CDR1 is MDHEN and CDR2 is SYDVKM. This CDR3 is 16 amino acids long. With 6 bases removed from V and 2 bases from J, the gap between germline ends came to 20 bases.

The V call is TRBV9, the J call TRBJ2-7; D might be TRBD1 or TRBD2, each matching 5 bases. This CDR3 spans 15 amino acids. Trimming cost V 2 bases and J 3 bases, with 15 bases left between them. Germline assignment: CDR1 SGDLS and CDR2 YYNGEE. CDR3: CASSVGPGGNYEQYF. The CDR3 DNA reads as TGTGCCAGCAGCGTGGGCCCTGGGGGAAACTACGAGCAGTACTTC.

This chain connects TRBV28 to TRBJ2-7; 10 bases agree with TRBD2. V dropped 9 bases and J dropped 1; count of bases not matched to a gene: 9. The CDR3 is 15 amino acids. The V gene's germline CDR1 is MDHEN and CDR2 SYDVKM. In DNA, the CDR3 is TGTGCCAGTTCTAGCGGGGGAGCGGGATCCTACGAGCAGTACTTC. Amino acids: CASSSGGAGSYEQYF.

The chain carries TRBV28 and TRBJ2-7, with D unresolved. This CDR3 spans 12 amino acids. V dropped 2 bases and J dropped 2 bases, with 4 bases sitting between them. The germline gives CDR1 MDHEN, CDR2 SYDVKM. In DNA, the CDR3 is TGTGCCAGCAGTTTAAGCACCTACGAGCAGTACTTC. Protein sequence: CASSLSTYEQYF.

In its sample, this clone was seen once. The chain has TRBV7-9 and TRBJ2-5, with a tentative D call TRBD1 (5 bases). The germline gives CDR1 SEHNR, CDR2 FQNEAQ (reference sequence). The CDR3 is made up of 15 amino acids. V lost 1 base and J lost 5, with 14 bases in between. CDR3 loop: CASSLGDSHEETQYF. The CDR3 nucleotides are TGTGCCAGCAGCTTAGGCGACAGCCACGAGGAGACCCAGTACTTC.

The rearrangement joins TRBV28 to TRBJ2-3; tentatively, D is TRBD1 or TRBD2 (6 bases each). There are 16 residues in the CDR3. Trimming removed 3 bases at V and 4 bases at J, with 17 bases between. Germline CDR1 is MDHEN and CDR2 is SYDVKM. The CDR3 sequence is CASSLGGGGIADTQYF. In nucleotides, the CDR3 is TGTGCCAGCAGTTTGGGCGGAGGGGGAATAGCAGATACGCAGTATTTT.

The chain is built from TRBV6-6 and TRBJ2-7; D is possibly TRBD1 (6 bases). Trimming removed 2 bases at V and 4 bases at J, with 12 bases between. This CDR3 has 14 amino acids. Germline values: CDR1 MNHNY, CDR2 SVGAGI (reference sequence). The CDR3 nucleotides are TGTGCCAGCAGTTACCCCGGACAGATTTACGAGCAGTACTTC. Its protein product is CASSYPGQIYEQYF.